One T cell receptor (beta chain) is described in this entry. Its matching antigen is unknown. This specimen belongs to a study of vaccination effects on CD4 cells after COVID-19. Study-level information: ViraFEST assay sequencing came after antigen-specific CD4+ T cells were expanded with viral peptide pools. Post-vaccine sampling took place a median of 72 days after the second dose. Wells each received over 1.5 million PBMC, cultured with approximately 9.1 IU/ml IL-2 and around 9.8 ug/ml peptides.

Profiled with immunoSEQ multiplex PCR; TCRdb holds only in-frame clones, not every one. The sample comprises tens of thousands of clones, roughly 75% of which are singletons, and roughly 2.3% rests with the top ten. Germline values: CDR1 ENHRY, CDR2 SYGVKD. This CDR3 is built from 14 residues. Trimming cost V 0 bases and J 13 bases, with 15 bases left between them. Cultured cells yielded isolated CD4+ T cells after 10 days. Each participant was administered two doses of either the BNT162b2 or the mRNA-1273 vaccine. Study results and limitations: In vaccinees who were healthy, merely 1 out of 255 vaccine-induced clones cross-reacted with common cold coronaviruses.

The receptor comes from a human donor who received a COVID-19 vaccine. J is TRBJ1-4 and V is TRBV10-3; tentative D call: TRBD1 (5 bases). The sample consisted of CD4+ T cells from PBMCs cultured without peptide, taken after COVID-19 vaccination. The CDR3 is CAISESIQGERLFF. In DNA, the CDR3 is TGTGCCATCAGTGAGTCGATCCAGGGCGAGAGACTGTTTTTT.